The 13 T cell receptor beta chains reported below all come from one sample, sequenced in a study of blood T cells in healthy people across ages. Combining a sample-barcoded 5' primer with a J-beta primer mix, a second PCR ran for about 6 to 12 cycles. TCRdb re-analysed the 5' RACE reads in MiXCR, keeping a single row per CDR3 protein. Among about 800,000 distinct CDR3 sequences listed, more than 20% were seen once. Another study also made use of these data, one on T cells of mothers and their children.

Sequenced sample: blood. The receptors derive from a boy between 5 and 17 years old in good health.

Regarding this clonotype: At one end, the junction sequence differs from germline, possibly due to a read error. The CDR3 loop reads CASSDEQLNTESFF. The CDR3 coding sequence is TGTGCCAGCAGCGACGAACAGCTGAACACTGAATCTTTCTTT. The V call is TRBV5-6, the J call TRBJ1-1; D gene uncertain. Germline values: CDR1 SGHDT, CDR2 YYEEEE. The CDR3 spans 14 residues.

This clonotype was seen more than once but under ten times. CDR3 sequence: CASSSQGREADTQYF. CDR3 DNA sequence: TGCGCCAGCAGCTCCCAGGGTCGCGAGGCAGATACGCAGTATTTT. This chain uses TRBV5-1 with TRBJ2-3; D may be TRBD1 (5 bases). Germline CDR1 and CDR2: SGHRS and YFSETQ. Trimming cost V 3 bases and J 4 bases, with 15 bases left between them. The CDR3 runs to 15 residues.

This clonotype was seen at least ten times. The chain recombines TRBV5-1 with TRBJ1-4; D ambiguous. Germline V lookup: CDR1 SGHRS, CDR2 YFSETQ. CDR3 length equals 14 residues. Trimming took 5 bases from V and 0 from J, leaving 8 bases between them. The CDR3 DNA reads TGCGCCAGCAGTTCGACGGCAACTAATGAAAAACTGTTTTTT. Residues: CASSSTATNEKLFF.

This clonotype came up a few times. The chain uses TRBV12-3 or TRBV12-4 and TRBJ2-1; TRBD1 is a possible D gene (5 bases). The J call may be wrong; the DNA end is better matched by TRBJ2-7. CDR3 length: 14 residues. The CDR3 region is CASSLQGNSYEQYF. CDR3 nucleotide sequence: TGTGCCAGCAGTTTGCAGGGAAACTCCTACGAGCAGTACTTC.

The CDR3 DNA reads as TGTGCCAGCAGCTCCCCGGCGGGTAATTATTCACCCCTCCACTTT. Its protein is CASSSPAGNYSPLHF. The V call is TRBV13, the J call TRBJ1-6, with D uncertain. V was trimmed by 4 bases and J by 8 bases, leaving 15 bases between them. The CDR3 has 15 amino acids. The germline CDR1 and CDR2 sequences are PRHDT and FYEKMQ (reference sequence).

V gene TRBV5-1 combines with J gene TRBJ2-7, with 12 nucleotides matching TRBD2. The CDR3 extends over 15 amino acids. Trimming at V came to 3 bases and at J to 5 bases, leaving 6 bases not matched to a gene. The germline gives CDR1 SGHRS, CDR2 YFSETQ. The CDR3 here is CASSSRASGRDEQYF. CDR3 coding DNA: TGCGCCAGCAGCTCGAGGGCTAGCGGGAGGGACGAGCAGTACTTC.

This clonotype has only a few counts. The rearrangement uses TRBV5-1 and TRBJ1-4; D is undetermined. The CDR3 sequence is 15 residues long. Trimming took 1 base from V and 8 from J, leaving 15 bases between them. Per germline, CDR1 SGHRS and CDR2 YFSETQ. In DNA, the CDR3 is TGCGCCAGCAGCTTGCTCGGTGGCCCCATAGAAAAACTGTTTTTT. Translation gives CASSLLGGPIEKLFF.

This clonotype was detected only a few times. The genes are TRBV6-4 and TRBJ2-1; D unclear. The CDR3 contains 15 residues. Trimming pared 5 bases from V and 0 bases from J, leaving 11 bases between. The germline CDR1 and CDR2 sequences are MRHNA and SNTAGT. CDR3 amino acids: CASSIFPSSYNEQFF. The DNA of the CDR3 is TGTGCCAGCAGTATATTCCCTAGCTCCTACAATGAGCAGTTCTTC.

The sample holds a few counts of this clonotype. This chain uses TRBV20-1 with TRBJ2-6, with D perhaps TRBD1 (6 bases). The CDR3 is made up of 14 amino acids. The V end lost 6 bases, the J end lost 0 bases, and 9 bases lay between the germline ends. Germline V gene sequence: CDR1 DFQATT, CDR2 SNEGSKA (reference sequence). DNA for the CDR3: TGCAGTGCCGACAGGAGCTCTGGGGCCAACGTCCTGACTTTC. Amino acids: CSADRSSGANVLTF.

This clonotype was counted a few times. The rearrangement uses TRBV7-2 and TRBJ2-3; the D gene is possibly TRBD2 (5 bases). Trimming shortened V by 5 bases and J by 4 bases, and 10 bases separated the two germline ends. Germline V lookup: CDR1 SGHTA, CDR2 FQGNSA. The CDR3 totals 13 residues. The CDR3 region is CASSPLAPDTQYF. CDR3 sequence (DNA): TGTGCCAGCAGCCCCCTAGCCCCAGATACGCAGTATTTT.

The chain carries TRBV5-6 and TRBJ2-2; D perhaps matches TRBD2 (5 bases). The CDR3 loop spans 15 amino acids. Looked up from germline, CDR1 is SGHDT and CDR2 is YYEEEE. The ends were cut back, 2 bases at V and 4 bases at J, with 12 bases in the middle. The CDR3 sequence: CASSLISGTTGELFF. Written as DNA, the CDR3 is TGTGCCAGCAGCTTAATAAGCGGAACCACCGGGGAGCTGTTTTTT.

The CDR3 sequence: CASSPSGPDTGELFF. As DNA, the CDR3 is TGTGCCAGCAGTCCCTCGGGTCCTGACACCGGGGAGCTGTTTTTT. The rearrangement joins TRBV27 to TRBJ2-2; D is unclear. CDR3 length: 15 residues. V was cut by 5 bases and J by 3 bases, with 13 bases left in between. The germline V gene has CDR1 MNHEY and CDR2 SMNVEV (reference sequence).

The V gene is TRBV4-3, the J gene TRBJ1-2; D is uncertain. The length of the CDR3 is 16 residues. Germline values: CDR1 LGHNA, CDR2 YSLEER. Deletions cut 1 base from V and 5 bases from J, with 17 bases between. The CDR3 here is CASSQVPYADFYGYTF. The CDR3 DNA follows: TGCGCCAGCAGCCAAGTCCCCTATGCGGACTTTTATGGCTACACCTTC.